This T cell receptor beta chain was found in a study of cytomegalovirus exposure and HLA in healthy donors. As for the study in general: The 95 to 150 validation repertoires, a later analysis reported, used the same platform as the approximately 670 first-cohort repertoires.

Turning to this clone: Its antigen is unknown.

This table comes from immunoSEQ multiplex PCR, and its TCRdb copy is limited to in-frame clones, with some not included. Of 97,000 or so clones listed, approximately 94% are singletons. Whole-study results and caveats: In the 130 or so validation repertoires, a later analysis found that first-cohort TCR clusters tended to co-occur. High sensitivity and specificity were reportedly achieved when the classifier diagnosed cytomegalovirus status. Across donors, most TCRs were seen rarely, yet some public ones were widespread.

Source material: PBMCs. The source is a woman aged 18-30 years in good health and CMV-seronegative.

The CDR3 here is CASSPDRGGMGYTF. DNA for the CDR3: TGTGCCAGCAGCCCAGACAGGGGAGGGATGGGCTACACCTTC. The J gene is TRBJ1-2, the V gene TRBV7-2, with 8 bases matching TRBD1. V lost 5 bases, J lost 8 bases, and 10 bases stayed unmatched. This CDR3 contains 14 residues. Germline V CDR1 and CDR2: SGHTA, FQGNSA. Drawing the rest from reference TRBV7-2 and TRBJ1-2, the complete variable domain is GAGVSQSPSNKVTEKGKDVELRCDPISGHTALYWYRQSLGQGLEFLIYFQGNSAPDKSGLPSDRFSAERTGGSVSTLTIQRTQQEDSAVYLCASSPDRGGMGYTFGSGTRLTVV.